The entry below gives a single T cell receptor beta chain sequence along with its context. This receptor's antigen is unknown. Within one base of it there is no much larger clone, and no base qualities were kept. TCRbeta CDR3 regions were amplified from genomic DNA using the immunoSEQ Assay, a bias-controlled multiplex PCR. In the paper's pipeline: Within the assay, amplification of reference gene primers was used to estimate how many nucleated cells each sample contained. To quantify the absolute abundance of each unique TCRbeta CDR3 rearrangement, sequence reads were collapsed and filtered. For each sample, productive Simpson clonality was calculated as the square root of Simpson's diversity index across productive rearrangements. Held by TCRdb, this immuneACCESS table contains in-frame sequences only and omits some clones. Under half of the omission traces to an unresolved V gene where checked; the cause of the rest is unknown. V and J calls and clone size are copied from that table; D and trimming were computed from the DNA. The sample data list about 280,000 clones, and roughly 87% of these were observed just once. The ten biggest clones cover 2.2% of the sample.

A second Seattle source provided samples from volunteer blood donors who had recovered from COVID-19. Collaborating institutions collected whole blood in K2EDTA tubes following their own protocols. Collaborator samples were shipped for TCRbeta analysis as frozen whole blood, isolated PBMCs, or DNA extracted from either sample type. The data originate from a study of blood T cell repertoires in COVID-19 (TCRdb year 2020). Describing the broader study: Samples from collaborators originated in the United States, Italy and Spain and spanned both the acute and convalescent phases of COVID-19. The material from the prospective study consisted of cDNA or gDNA derived from T cells, B-cell-depleted T cells, or PBMCs. The dataset comprised deeply sampled blood TCRbeta repertoires from subjects exposed to, actively infected with, or recovered from COVID-19. The repertoires were released in a freely available public database meant as a resource for research on the immune response to SARS-CoV-2. Samples were obtained from the ongoing ImmuneRACE study (first 160 participants) and from approximately 1,200 subjects provided by 6 global collaborators. The sample metadata nearly always contained a de-identified subject ID, COVID-19 status, age in years and sex. Where HLA class I and class II types were available, the types were taken from metadata supplied by the sample provider, not from assay-based typing. General conclusions and limits of the study: The quantity of clinical and demographic metadata differed by source and by participant and was supplied without curation.

The germline V gene gives CDR1 as KGHSH and CDR2 as LQKENI. V is clipped by 3 bases and J by 8 bases, and the sequence between their germline boundaries is 16 bases long. The CDR3 goes from the cysteine to the phenylalanine over 14 residues. Solely the CDR3 DNA is kept, with 42 bases framed from the first base. The sequenced sample was peripheral blood. This sequence originates from a woman aged 45 to 65 who had recovered from COVID-19. The chain employs TRBV18 and TRBJ1-2, with no confident D gene call. The nucleotide sequence reads as follows: TGTGCCAGCTCACCCGGAGCGACCGAAGTCGGCTACACCTTC. Its amino acids are CASSPGATEVGYTF.